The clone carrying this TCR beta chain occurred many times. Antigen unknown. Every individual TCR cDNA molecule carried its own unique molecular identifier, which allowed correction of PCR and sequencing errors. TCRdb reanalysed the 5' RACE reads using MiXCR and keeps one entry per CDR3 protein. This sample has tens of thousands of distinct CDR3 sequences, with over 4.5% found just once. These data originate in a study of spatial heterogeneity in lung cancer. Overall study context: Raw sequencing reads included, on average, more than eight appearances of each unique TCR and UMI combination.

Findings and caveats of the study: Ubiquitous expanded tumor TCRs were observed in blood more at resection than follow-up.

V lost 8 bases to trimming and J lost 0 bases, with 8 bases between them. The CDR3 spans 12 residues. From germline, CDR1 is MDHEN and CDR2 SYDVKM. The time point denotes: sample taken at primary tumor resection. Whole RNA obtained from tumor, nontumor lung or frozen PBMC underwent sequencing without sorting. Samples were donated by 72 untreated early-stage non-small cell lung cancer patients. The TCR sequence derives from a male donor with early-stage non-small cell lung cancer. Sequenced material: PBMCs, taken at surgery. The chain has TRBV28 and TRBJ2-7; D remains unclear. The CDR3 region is CASGSYSYEQYF. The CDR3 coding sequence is TGTGCCAGCGGCAGCTACTCCTACGAGCAGTACTTC.